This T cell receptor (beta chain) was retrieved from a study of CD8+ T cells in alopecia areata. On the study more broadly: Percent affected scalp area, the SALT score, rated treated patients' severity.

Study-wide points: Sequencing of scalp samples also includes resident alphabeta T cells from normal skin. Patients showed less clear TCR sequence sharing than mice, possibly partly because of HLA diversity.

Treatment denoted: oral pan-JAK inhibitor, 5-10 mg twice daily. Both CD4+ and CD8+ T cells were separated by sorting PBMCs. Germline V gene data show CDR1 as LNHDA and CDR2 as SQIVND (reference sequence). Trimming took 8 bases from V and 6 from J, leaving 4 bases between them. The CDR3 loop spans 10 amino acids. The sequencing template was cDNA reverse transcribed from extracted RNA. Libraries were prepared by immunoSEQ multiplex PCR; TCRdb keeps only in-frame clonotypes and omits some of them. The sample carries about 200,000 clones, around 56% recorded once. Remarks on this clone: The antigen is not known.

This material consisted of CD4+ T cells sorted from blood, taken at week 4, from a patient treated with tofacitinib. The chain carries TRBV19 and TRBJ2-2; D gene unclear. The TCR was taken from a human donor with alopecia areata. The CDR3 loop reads CASRAGELFF. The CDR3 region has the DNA TGTGCCAGTCGCGCCGGGGAGCTGTTTTTT.